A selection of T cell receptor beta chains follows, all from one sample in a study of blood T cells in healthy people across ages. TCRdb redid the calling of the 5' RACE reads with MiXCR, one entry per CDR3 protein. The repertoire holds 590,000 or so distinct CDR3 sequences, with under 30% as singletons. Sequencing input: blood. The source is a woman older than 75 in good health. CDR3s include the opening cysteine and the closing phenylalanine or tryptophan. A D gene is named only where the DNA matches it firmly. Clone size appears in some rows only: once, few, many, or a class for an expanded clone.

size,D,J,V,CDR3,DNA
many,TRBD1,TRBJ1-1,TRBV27,CASSLTGGIFEAFF,TGTGCCAGCAGTTTGACAGGGGGAATCTTTGAAGCTTTCTTT
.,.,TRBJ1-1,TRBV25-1,CASSEREGFGDTEAFF,TGTGCCAGCAGTGAGCGAGAAGGGTTTGGGGACACTGAAGCTTTCTTT
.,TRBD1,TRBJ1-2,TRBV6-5,CASRHKDRGGGYTF,TGTGCCAGCAGACACAAGGACAGGGGTGGTGGCTACACCTTC
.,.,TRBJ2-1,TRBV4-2,CASSQGVGRYEQFF,TGTGCCAGCAGCCAAGGGGTAGGGCGGTATGAGCAGTTCTTC
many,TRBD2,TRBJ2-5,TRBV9,CASSASPGRGQETQYF,TGTGCCAGCAGCGCCTCTCCAGGGCGGGGGCAAGAGACCCAGTACTTC
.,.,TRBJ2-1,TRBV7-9,CASSLVVYEQFF,TGTGCCAGCAGCTTAGTGGTCTATGAGCAGTTCTTC
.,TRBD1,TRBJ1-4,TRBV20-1,CSARATGEDEKLFF,TGCAGTGCTAGAGCTACAGGGGAGGATGAAAAACTGTTTTTT
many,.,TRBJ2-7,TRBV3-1,CASSQDRKGKQYF,TGTGCCAGCAGCCAAGATAGGAAGGGGAAGCAGTACTTC
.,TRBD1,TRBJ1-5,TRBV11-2,CASSLGLGQGNQPQHF,TGTGCCAGCAGCTTAGGCTTAGGACAGGGCAATCAGCCCCAGCATTTT
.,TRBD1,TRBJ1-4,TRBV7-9,CASSLDLEQGAGEKLFF,TGTGCCAGCAGCTTAGATTTGGAACAGGGGGCTGGTGAAAAACTGTTTTTT
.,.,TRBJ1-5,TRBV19,CASSRTQGSNQPQHF,TGTGCCAGTAGTAGGACCCAGGGGAGCAATCAGCCCCAGCATTTT
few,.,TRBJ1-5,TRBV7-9,CASSSGQGKNQPQHF,TGTGCCAGCAGCTCCGGCCAGGGAAAAAATCAGCCCCAGCATTTT
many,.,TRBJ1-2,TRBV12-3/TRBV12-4,CASTPRSGGRRGYTF,TGTGCCAGCACCCCTCGGAGTGGGGGCAGAAGAGGCTACACCTTC
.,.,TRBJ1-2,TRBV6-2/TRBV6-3,CASRPGLTNGYTF,TGTGCCAGCAGGCCAGGATTAACTAATGGCTACACCTTC
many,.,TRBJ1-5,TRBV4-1,CASSLGTSNQPQHF,TGCGCCAGCAGCCTGGGCACCAGCAATCAGCCCCAGCATTTT
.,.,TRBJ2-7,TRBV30,CAWSLTGDNYYEQYF,TGTGCCTGGAGTCTCACCGGGGACAACTACTACGAGCAGTACTTC
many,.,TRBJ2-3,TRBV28,CASRGARKVTDTQYF,TGTGCCAGTAGGGGAGCGCGAAAGGTCACAGATACGCAGTATTTT
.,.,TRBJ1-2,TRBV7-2,CAGSLARRDTNYGYTF,TGTGCCGGCAGCTTAGCGCGGAGGGATACTAACTATGGCTACACCTTC
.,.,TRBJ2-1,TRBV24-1,CATSVEYEQCF,TGTGCCACCAGTGTCGAGTATGAGCAGTGCTTC
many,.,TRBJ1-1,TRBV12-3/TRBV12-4,CASSLRQSTEAFF,TGTGCCAGCAGTTTGAGACAGTCAACTGAAGCTTTCTTT
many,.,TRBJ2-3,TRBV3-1,CASSQDPDSTDTQYF,TGTGCCAGCAGCCAAGATCCAGACAGCACAGATACGCAGTATTTT
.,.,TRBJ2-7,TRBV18,CASSRTDSYNEQYF,TGTGCCAGCTCACGGACGGACTCCTACAATGAGCAGTACTTC
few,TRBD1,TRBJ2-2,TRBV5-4,CASKADRGISGELFF,TGTGCCAGCAAGGCGGACAGGGGAATTTCCGGGGAGCTGTTTTTT
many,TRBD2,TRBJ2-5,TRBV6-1,CASSEPGLANEQYF,TGTGCCAGCAGTGAACCGGGACTAGCCAATGAGCAGTACTTC
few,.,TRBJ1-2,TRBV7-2,CASSENSGGGRLNYGYTF,TGTGCCAGCAGCGAGAACTCTGGGGGGGGTCGGCTAAACTATGGCTACACCTTC
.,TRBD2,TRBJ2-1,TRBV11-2,CASSPQDSGRWNEQFF,TGTGCCAGCAGCCCCCAGGATAGCGGGAGATGGAATGAGCAGTTCTTC
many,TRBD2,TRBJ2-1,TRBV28,CASRLAGGLYNEQFF,TGTGCCAGCAGATTAGCGGGGGGGTTATACAATGAGCAGTTCTTC
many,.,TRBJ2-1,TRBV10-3,CAISEPPGPPNEQFF,TGTGCCATCAGTGAGCCCCCGGGTCCCCCCAATGAGCAGTTCTTC
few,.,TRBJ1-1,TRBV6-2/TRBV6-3,CASSYLKEGEAFF,TGTGCCAGCAGTTACCTCAAGGAGGGAGAAGCTTTCTTT
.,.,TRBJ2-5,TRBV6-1,CASKRLPIQETQYF,TGTGCCAGCAAAAGGCTTCCTATTCAAGAGACCCAGTACTTC
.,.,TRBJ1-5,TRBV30,CAWSKQGSLSNQPQHF,TGTGCCTGGAGTAAGCAGGGATCTTTAAGCAATCAGCCCCAGCATTTT
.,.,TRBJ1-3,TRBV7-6,CASTTQGTMYGNTIYF,TGTGCCAGCACCACCCAGGGGACAATGTATGGAAACACCATATATTTT